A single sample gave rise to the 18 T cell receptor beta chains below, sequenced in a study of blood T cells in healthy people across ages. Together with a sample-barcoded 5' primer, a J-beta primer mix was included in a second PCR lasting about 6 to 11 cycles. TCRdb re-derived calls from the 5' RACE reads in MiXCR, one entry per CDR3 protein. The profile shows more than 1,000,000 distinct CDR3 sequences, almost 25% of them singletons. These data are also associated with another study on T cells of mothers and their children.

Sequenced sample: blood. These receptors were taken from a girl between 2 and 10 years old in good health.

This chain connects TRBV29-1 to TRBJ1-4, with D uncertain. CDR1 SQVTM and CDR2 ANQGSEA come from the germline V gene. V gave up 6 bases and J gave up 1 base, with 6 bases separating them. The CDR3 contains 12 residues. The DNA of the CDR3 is TGCAGCGTCCTAAAAACTAATGAAAAACTGTTTTTT. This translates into CSVLKTNEKLFF. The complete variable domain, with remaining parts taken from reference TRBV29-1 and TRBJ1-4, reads SAVISQKPSRDICQRGTSLTIQCQVDSQVTMMFWYRQQPGQSLTLIATANQGSEATYESGFVIDKFPISRPNLTFSTLTVSNMSPEDSSIYLCSVLKTNEKLFFGSGTQLSVL.

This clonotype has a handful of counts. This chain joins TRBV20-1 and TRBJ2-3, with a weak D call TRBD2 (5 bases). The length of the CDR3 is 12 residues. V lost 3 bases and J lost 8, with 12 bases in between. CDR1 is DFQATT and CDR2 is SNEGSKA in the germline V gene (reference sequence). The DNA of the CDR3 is TGCAGTGCTAGCGAGGGAATGGGTACGCAGTATTTT. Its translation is CSASEGMGTQYF.

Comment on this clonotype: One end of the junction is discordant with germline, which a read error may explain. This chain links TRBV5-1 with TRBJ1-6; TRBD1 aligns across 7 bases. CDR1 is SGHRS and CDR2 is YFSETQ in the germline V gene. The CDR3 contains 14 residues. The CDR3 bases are TGCGCCAGCAGCGACGGGACAGCTAATTCGCCCCTCCACTTT. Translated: CASSDGTANSPLHF.

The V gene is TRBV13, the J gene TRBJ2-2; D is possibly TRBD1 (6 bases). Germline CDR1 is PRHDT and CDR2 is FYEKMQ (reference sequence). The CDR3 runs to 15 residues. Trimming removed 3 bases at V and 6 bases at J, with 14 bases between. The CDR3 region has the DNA TGTGCCAGCAGCTTCGACAGGTCGGGTCCCGGGGAGCTGTTTTTT. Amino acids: CASSFDRSGPGELFF.

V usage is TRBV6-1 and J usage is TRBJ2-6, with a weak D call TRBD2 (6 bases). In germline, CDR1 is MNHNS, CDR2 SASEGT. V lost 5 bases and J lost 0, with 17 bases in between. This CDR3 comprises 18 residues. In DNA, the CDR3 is TGTGCCAGCAGTCCCAAGGACTACACTTACTCTGGGGCCAACGTCCTGACTTTC. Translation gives CASSPKDYTYSGANVLTF.

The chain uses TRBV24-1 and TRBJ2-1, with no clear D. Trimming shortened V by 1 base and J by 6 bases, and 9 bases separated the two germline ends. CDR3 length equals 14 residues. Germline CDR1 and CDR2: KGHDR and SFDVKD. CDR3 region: CATSDLGGSNEQFF. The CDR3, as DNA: TGTGCCACCAGTGATTTAGGCGGCAGCAATGAGCAGTTCTTC.

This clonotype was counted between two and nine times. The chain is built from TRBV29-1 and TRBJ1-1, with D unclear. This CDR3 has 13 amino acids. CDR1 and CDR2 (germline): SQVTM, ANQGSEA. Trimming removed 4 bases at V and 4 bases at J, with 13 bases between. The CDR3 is CSVAVPRGTEAFF. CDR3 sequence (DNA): TGCAGCGTTGCGGTCCCCCGAGGCACTGAAGCTTTCTTT.

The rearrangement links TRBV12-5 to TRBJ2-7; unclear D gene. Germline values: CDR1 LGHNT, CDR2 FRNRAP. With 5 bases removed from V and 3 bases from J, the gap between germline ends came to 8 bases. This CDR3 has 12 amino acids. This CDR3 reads CASGTGVYEQYF. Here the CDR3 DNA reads TGTGCTAGTGGTACCGGAGTCTACGAGCAGTACTTC.

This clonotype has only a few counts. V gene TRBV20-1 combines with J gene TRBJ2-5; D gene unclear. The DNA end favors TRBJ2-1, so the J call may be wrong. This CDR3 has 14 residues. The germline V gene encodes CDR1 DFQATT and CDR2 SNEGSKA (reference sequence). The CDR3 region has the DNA TGCAGTGCTAGCAGGTCGAATGGCTACAATGAGCAGTTCTTC. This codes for CSASRSNGYNEQFF.

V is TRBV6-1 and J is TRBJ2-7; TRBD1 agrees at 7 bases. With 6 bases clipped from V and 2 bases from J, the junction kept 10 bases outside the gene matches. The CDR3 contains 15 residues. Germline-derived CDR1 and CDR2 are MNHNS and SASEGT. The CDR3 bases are TGTGCCAGCAGGACGTCCGAGGGGGCACCCTACGAGCAGTACTTC. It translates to CASRTSEGAPYEQYF.

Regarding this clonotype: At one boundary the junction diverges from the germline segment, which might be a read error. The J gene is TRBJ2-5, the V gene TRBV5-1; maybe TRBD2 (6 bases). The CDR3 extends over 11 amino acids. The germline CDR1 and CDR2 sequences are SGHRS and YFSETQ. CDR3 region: CASSLVEGSSF. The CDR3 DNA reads TGCGCCAGCAGCTTGGTGGAGGGCTCCAGCTTC.

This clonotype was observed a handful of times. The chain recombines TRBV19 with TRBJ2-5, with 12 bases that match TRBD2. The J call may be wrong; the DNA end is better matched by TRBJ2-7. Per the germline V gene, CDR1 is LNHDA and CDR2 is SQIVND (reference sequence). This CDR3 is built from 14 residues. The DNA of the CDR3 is TGTGCCAGTAGTATCGGGACTAGCGGGTACGAGCAGTACTTC. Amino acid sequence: CASSIGTSGYEQYF.

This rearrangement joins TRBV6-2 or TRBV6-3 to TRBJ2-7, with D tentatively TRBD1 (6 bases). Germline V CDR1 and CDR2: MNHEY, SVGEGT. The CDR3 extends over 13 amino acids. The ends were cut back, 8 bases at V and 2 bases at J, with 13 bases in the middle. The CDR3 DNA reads TGTGCCAGCGCCAAGGACAGAACCTACGAGCAGTACTTC. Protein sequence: CASAKDRTYEQYF.

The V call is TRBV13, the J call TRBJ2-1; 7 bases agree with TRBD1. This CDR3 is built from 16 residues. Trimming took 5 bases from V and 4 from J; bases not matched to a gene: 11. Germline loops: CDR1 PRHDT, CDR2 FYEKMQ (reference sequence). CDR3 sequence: CASSPRHGDSYNEQFF. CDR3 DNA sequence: TGTGCCAGCAGCCCCCGACATGGGGACAGTTACAATGAGCAGTTCTTC.

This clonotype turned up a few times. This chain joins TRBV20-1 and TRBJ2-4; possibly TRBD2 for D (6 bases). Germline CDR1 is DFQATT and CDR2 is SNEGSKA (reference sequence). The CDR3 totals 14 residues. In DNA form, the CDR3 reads TGCAGCGCCTTGACGGGGGAAGCCAAAAACATTCAGTACTTC. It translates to CSALTGEAKNIQYF.

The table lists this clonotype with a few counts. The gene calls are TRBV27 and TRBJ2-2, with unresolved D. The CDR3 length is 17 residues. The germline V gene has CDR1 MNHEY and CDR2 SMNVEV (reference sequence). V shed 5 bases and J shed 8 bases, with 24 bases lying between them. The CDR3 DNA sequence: TGTGCCAGCAGTCTCCGACTGCCTAACCCCCCATTGGGGGAGCTGTTTTTT. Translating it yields CASSLRLPNPPLGELFF.

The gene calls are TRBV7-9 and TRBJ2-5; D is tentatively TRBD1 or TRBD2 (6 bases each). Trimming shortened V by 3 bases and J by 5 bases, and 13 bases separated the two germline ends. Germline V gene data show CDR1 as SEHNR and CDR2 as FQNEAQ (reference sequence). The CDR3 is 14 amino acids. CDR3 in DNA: TGTGCCAGCAGCTTCTCCGGGGGCGATGAGACCCAGTACTTC. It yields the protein CASSFSGGDETQYF.

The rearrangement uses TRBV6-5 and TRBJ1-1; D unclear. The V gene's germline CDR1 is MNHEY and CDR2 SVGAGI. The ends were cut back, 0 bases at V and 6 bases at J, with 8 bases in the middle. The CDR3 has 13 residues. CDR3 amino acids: CASSYSEGAEAFF. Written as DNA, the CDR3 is TGTGCCAGCAGTTACTCCGAGGGTGCTGAAGCTTTCTTT.